This T cell receptor (beta chain) was obtained from a study of blood T cell repertoires in COVID-19. Generated by immunoSEQ multiplex PCR, the TCRdb table keeps only in-frame clones and is missing some. The sample shows some 180,000 clones, under 85% of them seen only once. Per germline, CDR1 PRHDT and CDR2 FYEKMQ (reference sequence). There are 15 residues in the CDR3. The V and J ends lost 0 bases and 5 bases respectively, with 10 bases between them. This clone was detected a few times. The chain joins TRBV13 to TRBJ1-4, with D tentatively TRBD1 (6 bases). Sequenced sample: peripheral blood. This receptor was obtained from a human donor in a cohort sampled during active COVID-19. Written as DNA, the CDR3 is TGTGCCAGCAGCTTAGGCCGGGACAAGAATGAAAAACTGTTTTTT. Encoded protein: CASSLGRDKNEKLFF.